A single sample gave rise to the 2 T cell receptor beta chains below, sequenced in a study of blood T cell repertoires in COVID-19. Measured with immunoSEQ multiplex PCR; TCRdb has only the in-frame clones, and not every one. There are about 160,000 clones in the sample; roughly 90% occur only once, and more than 6.5% lies in the top ten. The material sequenced was PBMCs or T cells enriched from blood (not recorded which). The receptor set was obtained from a woman aged 50 to 60 who had recovered from COVID-19.

Written as DNA, the CDR3 is TGTGCCAGCAGTGAACAGTTCTCCTACAATGAGCAGTTCTTC. It yields the protein CASSEQFSYNEQFF. The chain couples TRBV6-4 to TRBJ2-1; D gene ambiguous. Germline assignment: CDR1 MRHNA and CDR2 SNTAGT. V lost 3 bases to trimming and J lost 0 bases, with 6 bases between them. The CDR3 is made up of 14 amino acids.

The V and J genes are TRBV5-4 and TRBJ2-3; maybe TRBD2 (6 bases). Germline V CDR1 and CDR2: SGHNT, YYREEE (reference sequence). The germline V and J ends were trimmed by 0 bases and 0 bases, with 14 bases remaining between them. The CDR3 loop spans 17 amino acids. In DNA, the CDR3 is TGTGCCAGCAGCTTGGCCCCCGGGACTCATAGCACAGATACGCAGTATTTT. The encoded protein is CASSLAPGTHSTDTQYF.